These 22 T cell receptor beta chains came from one sample sequenced in a study of shared clonotypes between healthy human individuals. The method was immunoSEQ multiplex PCR; TCRdb's version includes in-frame clones alone and lacks a portion of them. The table records about 110,000 clones, 55% to 70% of them present only once. The source material was memory CD8+ T cells sorted from blood. Subset specified: CD45RO+ cells pooled with CCR7-negative TemRA cells. Receptors originate from a woman aged 25 to 39 in good health.

The CDR3 is CASSPYRGEVYEQYF. In DNA, the CDR3 is TGTGCCAGCAGTCCCTACCGTGGGGAAGTCTACGAGCAGTACTTC. This sequence joins TRBV6-6 and TRBJ2-5; D is undetermined. The tail of the sequence fits TRBJ2-7 better, so the J call may be wrong. The CDR3 consists of 15 residues. Germline V gives CDR1 MNHNY, CDR2 SVGAGI (reference sequence).

The genes are TRBV27 and TRBJ2-2, with D possibly matching TRBD1 (6 bases). The V gene lost 4 bases and the J gene lost 1 base, with 13 bases spanning the gap. The CDR3 spans 16 residues. Germline CDR1 and CDR2: MNHEY and SMNVEV (reference sequence). This CDR3 reads CASSSVRGRNTGELFF. Written as DNA, the CDR3 is TGTGCCAGCAGTTCGGTTAGGGGGAGGAACACCGGGGAGCTGTTTTTT.

This clone appeared a few times. This rearrangement joins TRBV6-5 to TRBJ2-5, with D hard to call. Trimming shortened V by 5 bases and J by 5 bases, and 12 bases separated the two germline ends. Germline V gene lookup returns CDR1 MNHEY and CDR2 SVGAGI. The CDR3 contains 13 residues. CDR3 bases: TGTGCCAGCAGTAATCCTAGTGGCGAGACCCAGTACTTC. The encoded protein is CASSNPSGETQYF.

The rearrangement links TRBV11-1 to TRBJ2-2, with D perhaps matching TRBD1 (6 bases). Trimming shortened V by 5 bases and J by 8 bases, and 12 bases separated the two germline ends. This CDR3 is built from 13 residues. The germline gives CDR1 SGHAT, CDR2 FQDESV (reference sequence). In DNA, the CDR3 is TGTGCCAGCAGCCCCAGGGGCGGAGGGGAGCTGTTTTTT. Protein sequence: CASSPRGGGELFF.

This clone was detected only once. V gene TRBV7-9 combines with J gene TRBJ2-7; 11 bases line up with TRBD1. Losses at the gene ends were 5 bases for V and 5 bases for J; bases not matched to a gene: 8. CDR3 length equals 15 residues. The V gene's germline CDR1 is SEHNR and CDR2 FQNEAQ (reference sequence). CDR3 sequence reads: CASSPDRGRYHEQYF. The CDR3 nucleotides read TGTGCCAGCAGCCCGGACAGGGGGCGTTATCACGAGCAGTACTTC.

This clone was seen repeatedly, ten times or more. The chain couples TRBV6-1 to TRBJ2-1, with 8 positions matching TRBD2. From germline, CDR1 is MNHNS and CDR2 SASEGT. The trim removed 4 bases at V and 6 bases at J, leaving 8 bases unmatched. The CDR3 runs 15 residues. CDR3 protein: CASSGTSGSPNEQFF. The CDR3, as DNA: TGTGCCAGCAGTGGTACCAGCGGGAGCCCCAATGAGCAGTTCTTC.

V is TRBV2 and J is TRBJ1-2; a weak D match, TRBD1 (5 bases). The germline V gene encodes CDR1 SNHLY and CDR2 FYNNEI. CDR3 length: 16 amino acids. The V end was cut by 7 bases, the J end by 4 bases, with 22 bases between. The CDR3 loop reads CASKGPQGRGSYGYTF. The DNA for the CDR3 is TGTGCCAGCAAGGGACCCCAAGGTAGGGGTAGCTATGGCTACACCTTC.

This clone counts as medium-sized. In the same sample, other DNA sequences code for this CDR3. The chain recombines TRBV7-6 with TRBJ2-7, with D unclear. Trimming removed 1 base at V and 3 bases at J, with 7 bases between. Germline V gene data show CDR1 as SGHVS and CDR2 as FNYEAQ. This CDR3 has 13 residues. In DNA, the CDR3 is TGTGCCAGCAGCTTAGGACCGAACTACGAGCAGTACTTC. Protein sequence: CASSLGPNYEQYF.

This chain uses TRBV11-2 with TRBJ2-2, with TRBD2 identical over 7 bases. The CDR3 is 14 amino acids. The germline V gene has CDR1 SGHAT and CDR2 FQNNGV. The V and J ends lost 0 bases and 6 bases, in that order; junction bases with no gene match: 1. CDR3 in DNA: TGTGCCAGCAGCTTAGAAAGCGGGGCCGGGGAGCTGTTTTTT. Translated: CASSLESGAGELFF.

The chain links TRBV7-7 to TRBJ2-7, with 10 nucleotides matching TRBD1. This CDR3 comprises 13 residues. The trim removed 8 bases at V and 6 bases at J, leaving 7 bases unmatched. Per germline, CDR1 SSHAT and CDR2 FNYEAQ (reference sequence). The CDR3 reads CASGPGQGREQYF. The CDR3 region has the DNA TGTGCCAGCGGACCGGGACAGGGGCGCGAGCAGTACTTC.

The chain recombines TRBV2 with TRBJ2-7, with 9 bases identical to TRBD2. After removal of 6 bases from V and 3 bases from J, the junction contained 9 bases not matched to a gene. Per the germline V gene, CDR1 is SNHLY and CDR2 is FYNNEI. The CDR3 totals 15 residues. This chain's CDR3 is CASRGRLADYYEQYF. CDR3 sequence (DNA): TGTGCCAGCAGGGGCCGACTAGCGGATTACTACGAGCAGTACTTC.

Only a few counts were recorded for this clone. V is TRBV19 and J is TRBJ1-2, with unresolved D. The CDR3 is made up of 11 amino acids. Looked up from germline, CDR1 is LNHDA and CDR2 is SQIVND (reference sequence). With 10 bases removed from V and 7 bases from J, the gap between germline ends came to 13 bases. CDR3 protein: CATLYLGGYTF. The CDR3 DNA is TGTGCCACCCTCTACCTGGGTGGCTACACCTTC. Based on the CDR3 plus reference TRBV19 and TRBJ1-2, the full variable domain is DGGITQSPKYLFRKEGQNVTLSCEQNLNHDAMYWYRQDPGQGLRLIYYSQIVNDFQKGDIAEGYSVSREKKESFPLTVTSAQKNPTAFYLCATLYLGGYTFGSGTRLTVV.

The chain links TRBV5-1 to TRBJ2-3; 7 positions match TRBD1. The junction had 15 bases not matched to a gene; V was cut back by 4 bases and J by 7 bases. The CDR3 loop spans 16 amino acids. The germline CDR1 and CDR2 sequences are SGHRS and YFSETQ. In DNA form, the CDR3 reads TGCGCCAGCAGCAGGGACAGAGAAATACAAATGAATACGCAGTATTTT. It yields the protein CASSRDREIQMNTQYF.

The rearrangement links TRBV7-8 to TRBJ2-7; 8 bases fit TRBD2. Germline V gene lookup returns CDR1 SGHVS and CDR2 FQNEAQ. After removal of 5 bases from V and 3 bases from J, the junction contained 15 bases not matched to a gene. The length of the CDR3 is 17 residues. The CDR3 DNA sequence: TGTGCCAGCAGCAGAGCTAGAGGGGGACTAGAGGGCTACGAGCAGTACTTC. Translation gives CASSRARGGLEGYEQYF. Full variable domain (rest looked up from reference TRBV7-8 and TRBJ2-7): GAGVSQSPRYKVAKRGQDVALRCDPISGHVSLFWYQQALGQGPEFLTYFQNEAQLDKSGLPSDRFFAERPEGSVSTLKIQRTQQEDSAVYLCASSRARGGLEGYEQYFGPGTRLTVT.

This rearrangement joins TRBV7-9 to TRBJ1-5; D unclear. V lost 4 bases, J lost 5 bases, and 6 bases lay in between. The CDR3 runs 12 residues. Germline V gene sequence: CDR1 SEHNR, CDR2 FQNEAQ (reference sequence). CDR3 nucleotides: TGTGCCAGCAGCTCTATGGATCAGCCCCAGCATTTT. Translation: CASSSMDQPQHF.

This clone was detected a few times. V usage is TRBV7-9 and J usage is TRBJ1-4; 10 bases are shared with TRBD1. Germline values: CDR1 SEHNR, CDR2 FQNEAQ (reference sequence). V lost 3 bases and J lost 3; bases outside the gene matches: 7. CDR3 length: 17 residues. CDR3 nucleotides: TGTGCCAGCAGCTTGGCGACAGGGGGCTTCTCTAATGAAAAACTGTTTTTT. As protein: CASSLATGGFSNEKLFF.

V is TRBV13 and J is TRBJ2-5; 8 nucleotides match TRBD2. Germline lookup yields CDR1 PRHDT and CDR2 FYEKMQ (reference sequence). CDR3 length: 14 amino acids. With V trimmed by 1 base and J by 5 bases, 3 bases remained unmatched. CDR3 sequence: CASSLESGGETQYF. The CDR3 DNA sequence: TGTGCCAGCAGCTTAGAGTCGGGAGGGGAGACCCAGTACTTC.

V is TRBV19 and J is TRBJ2-7, with TRBD1 matching over 8 bases. V lost 2 bases to trimming and J lost 6 bases; unmatched junction nucleotides: 6. CDR3 length: 14 amino acids. Germline CDR1 is LNHDA and CDR2 is SQIVND (reference sequence). The DNA of the CDR3 is TGTGCCAGTAGTATATACCCGACAGGGGCCGAGCAGTACTTC. Its translation: CASSIYPTGAEQYF.

V gene TRBV19 combines with J gene TRBJ1-1; no firm D call. The V end was cut by 3 bases, the J end by 7 bases, with 12 bases between. Germline values: CDR1 LNHDA, CDR2 SQIVND (reference sequence). This CDR3 has 13 residues. The CDR3 loop is CASSIRSSSEAFF. The DNA for the CDR3 is TGTGCCAGTAGTATCAGGAGCTCCAGTGAAGCTTTCTTT.

The chain couples TRBV5-4 to TRBJ2-5; no reliable D call. This CDR3 has 13 amino acids. Germline V gene lookup returns CDR1 SGHNT and CDR2 YYREEE (reference sequence). V lost 6 bases to trimming and J lost 2 bases, with 11 bases between them. The CDR3 DNA is TGTGCCAGCACCCTCCCAGGACAAGAGACCCAGTACTTC. Protein: CASTLPGQETQYF.

The CDR3 bases are TGTGCCAGCAGCCCGCGGACTAGCGGGAGCTCAGATACGCAGTATTTT. Its translation: CASSPRTSGSSDTQYF. V usage is TRBV7-6 and J usage is TRBJ2-3; TRBD2 aligns across 13 bases. Germline V gives CDR1 SGHVS, CDR2 FNYEAQ. J was trimmed by 4 bases and V by 5 bases; bases with no gene match: 6. This CDR3 is 16 amino acids long.

The chain combines TRBV5-1 with TRBJ1-4; D is unclear. The CDR3 totals 14 residues. V dropped 0 bases and J dropped 6 bases, with 9 bases sitting between them. Germline V lookup: CDR1 SGHRS, CDR2 YFSETQ. The CDR3 sequence: CASSLEAGDEKLFF. For the CDR3, the DNA is TGCGCCAGCAGCTTGGAGGCAGGAGATGAAAAACTGTTTTTT.